This TCR beta chain came from a study of shared clonotypes between healthy human individuals. Study-level points and caveats: The four-donor shared clonotypes exceeded non-shared clonotypes in generation probability, with non-shared ones scoring lower. Four donors had about 5.1% of their naive CD4 clonotypes in common.

For every subset, genomic DNA was evenly distributed across several immunoSEQ plates. The DNA input per sorted-subset replicate PCR was approximately 210 ng, corresponding to roughly 31,000 T cell genomes. The method was immunoSEQ multiplex PCR; TCRdb's version includes in-frame clones alone and lacks a portion of them. The sample has 660,000 or so clones, approximately 96% seen once; the top ten hold more than 0.085%. The V gene's germline CDR1 is MNHEY and CDR2 SMNVEV (reference sequence). The V end lost 2 bases, the J end lost 4 bases, and 15 bases lay between the germline ends. The CDR3 is 16 amino acids. Naive CD8 isolation took CD45RO-negative cells positively selected for CCR7 and excluded terminally differentiated effector memory CD45RA+ cells. In regard to this clone: What it recognizes is unknown.

The sequenced material came from naive CD8+ T cells sorted from blood. The V gene is TRBV27, the J gene TRBJ2-1; D unresolved. The receptor comes from a woman in her 30s in good health. The CDR3 loop reads CASSLTGLVGYNEQFF. The CDR3 region has the DNA TGTGCCAGCAGTTTAACCGGTTTAGTCGGGTACAATGAGCAGTTCTTC.